A selection of T cell receptor beta chains follows, all from one sample in a study of vaccination effects on CD4 cells after COVID-19. These receptors lack a known antigen. Measured with immunoSEQ multiplex PCR; TCRdb has only the in-frame clones, and not every one. Of fewer than 75,000 clones listed, under 80% are singletons. Here the sequenced sample was CD4+ T cells from PBMCs cultured without peptide, taken after COVID-19 vaccination. These receptors originate from a human donor who received a COVID-19 vaccine. Each CDR3 is given with its conserved first and last residue. Fields, in order: V gene, J gene, CDR3 protein.

>TRBV19|TRBJ1-2
CASSMAPGQTAYGYTF
>TRBV7-2|TRBJ2-2
CASSSGLWTGELFF
>TRBV5-1|TRBJ2-3
CASSLAGGTYTQYF
>TRBV9|TRBJ1-3
CASSVIGGLGNTIYF
>TRBV29-1|TRBJ2-5
CSSRQTQETQYF
>TRBV5-4|TRBJ2-5
CASSQDSLETQYF
>TRBV6-4|TRBJ2-3
CASRQVGGTDTQYF
>TRBV9|TRBJ2-2
CASSGQGTVDTGELFF
>TRBV10-1|TRBJ1-3
CASSESGSGNTIYF
>TRBV29-1|TRBJ2-5
CSVARTSQETQYF
>TRBV29-1|TRBJ2-5
CSVRTGSQETQYF
>TRBV4-1|TRBJ2-5
CASSQTGSAGGQETQYF
>TRBV15|TRBJ2-5
CATSRPLLTGTQETQYF
>TRBV28|TRBJ1-5
CASRGDRGGEPQHF
>TRBV6-2/TRBV6-3|TRBJ2-1
CASSYLAGGSYNEQFF
>TRBV10-2|TRBJ1-2
CASSPGQEMGYGYTF
>TRBV27|TRBJ2-3
CASSAKTRGSTDTQYF
>TRBV9|TRBJ2-5
CASSVGGMYQETQYF
>TRBV27|TRBJ1-2
CASRNTGGSNYGYTF
>TRBV6-1|TRBJ1-3
CASSEAPGRSGNTIYF
>TRBV7-3|TRBJ2-5
CASSLGTGTSQETQYF
>TRBV2|TRBJ1-2
CASSERGRLKGYGYTF
>TRBV25-1|TRBJ2-3
CASSSSTSGGADTQYF
>TRBV9|TRBJ1-6
CASSERQLNSPLHF
>TRBV4-1|TRBJ1-4
CASSQPIRGNEKLFF
>TRBV12-3/TRBV12-4|TRBJ1-5
CASSADYQPQHF
>TRBV2|TRBJ1-1
CASSDIGNTEAFF
>TRBV7-2|TRBJ1-2
CASSLVSTVNYGYTF
>TRBV6-1|TRBJ1-5
CASSEARGWGNQPQHF
>TRBV4-1|TRBJ1-1
CASSQDPRTSNTEAFF
>TRBV3-1/TRBV3-2|TRBJ1-4
CASSPLGMSEKLFF
>TRBV5-1|TRBJ1-1
CASSLEGSHTEAFF
>TRBV28|TRBJ1-2
CASSLRSGDRGYRYTF
>TRBV7-9|TRBJ2-1
CASSLLGLAGDNEQFF
>TRBV6-5|TRBJ1-1
CASRTGVMNTEAFF
>TRBV29-1|TRBJ1-3
CSALTGTSGNTIYF
>TRBV7-9|TRBJ1-1
CASSSRTVWAFF